This TCR beta chain was sequenced during a study of cytomegalovirus exposure and HLA in healthy donors. Notes on the study in general: TCR association rates varied by HLA locus in a later analysis, with DRB1 highest and HLA-C lowest. Both high specificity and high sensitivity reportedly marked the classifier's diagnosis of cytomegalovirus status.

As for this clone: What it recognizes is unknown.

CDR3 size: 17 residues. The V gene lost 2 bases and the J gene lost 9 bases, with 23 bases spanning the gap. Germline V gives CDR1 ENHRY, CDR2 SYGVKD. Primers for the PCR totalled 60 Vbeta and 13 Jbeta. Sequenced by immunoSEQ multiplex PCR; TCRdb stores in-frame clones only, minus some. Found here are 90,000 to 100,000 clones, about two thirds of them singletons; the top ten hold approximately 2.9%. Material for sequencing was PBMCs. The V and J genes are TRBV10-3 and TRBJ1-5; TRBD1 is a possible D gene (5 bases). This clonotype was sampled from a man in his fifties in good health and CMV-seronegative. DNA of the CDR3: TGTGCCATCAGTGAGACATCAGACAGATCGTTTATTTGGCCCCAGCATTTT. As protein: CAISETSDRSFIWPQHF.